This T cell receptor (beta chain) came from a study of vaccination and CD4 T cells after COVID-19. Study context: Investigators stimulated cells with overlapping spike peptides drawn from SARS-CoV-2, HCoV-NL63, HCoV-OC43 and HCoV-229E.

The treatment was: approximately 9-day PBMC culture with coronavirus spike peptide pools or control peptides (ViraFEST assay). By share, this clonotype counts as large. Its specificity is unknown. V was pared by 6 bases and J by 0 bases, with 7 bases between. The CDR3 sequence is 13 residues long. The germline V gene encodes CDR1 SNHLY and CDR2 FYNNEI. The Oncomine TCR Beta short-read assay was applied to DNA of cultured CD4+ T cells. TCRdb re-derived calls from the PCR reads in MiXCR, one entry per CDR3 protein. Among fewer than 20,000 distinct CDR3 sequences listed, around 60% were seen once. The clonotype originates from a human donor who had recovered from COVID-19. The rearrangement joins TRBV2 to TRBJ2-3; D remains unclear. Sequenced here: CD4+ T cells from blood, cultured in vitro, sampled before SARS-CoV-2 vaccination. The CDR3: CASRVSSTDTQYF. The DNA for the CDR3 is TGTGCCAGCAGGGTGTCTAGCACAGATACGCAGTATTTT.